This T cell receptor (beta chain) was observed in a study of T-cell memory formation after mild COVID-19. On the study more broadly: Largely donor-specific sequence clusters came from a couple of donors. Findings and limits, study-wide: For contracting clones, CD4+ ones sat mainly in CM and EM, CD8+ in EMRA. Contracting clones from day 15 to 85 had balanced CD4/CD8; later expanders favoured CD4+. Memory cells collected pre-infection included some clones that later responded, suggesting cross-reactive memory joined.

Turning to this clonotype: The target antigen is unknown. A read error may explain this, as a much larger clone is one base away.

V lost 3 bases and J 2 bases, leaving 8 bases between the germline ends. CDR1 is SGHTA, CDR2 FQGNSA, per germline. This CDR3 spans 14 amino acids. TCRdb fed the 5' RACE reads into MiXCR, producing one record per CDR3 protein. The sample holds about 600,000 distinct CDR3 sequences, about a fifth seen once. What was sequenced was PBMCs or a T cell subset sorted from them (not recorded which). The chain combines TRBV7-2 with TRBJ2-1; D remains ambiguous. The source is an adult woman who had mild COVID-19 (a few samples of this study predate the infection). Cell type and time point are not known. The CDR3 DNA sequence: TGTGCCAGCAGCTTGGGAATAGCCTACAATGAGCAGTTCTTC. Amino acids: CASSLGIAYNEQFF. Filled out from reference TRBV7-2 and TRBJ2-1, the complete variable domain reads GAGVSQSPSNKVTEKGKDVELRCDPISGHTALYWYRQSLGQGLEFLIYFQGNSAPDKSGLPSDRFSAERTGGSVSTLTIQRTQQEDSAVYLCASSLGIAYNEQFFGPGTRLTVL.